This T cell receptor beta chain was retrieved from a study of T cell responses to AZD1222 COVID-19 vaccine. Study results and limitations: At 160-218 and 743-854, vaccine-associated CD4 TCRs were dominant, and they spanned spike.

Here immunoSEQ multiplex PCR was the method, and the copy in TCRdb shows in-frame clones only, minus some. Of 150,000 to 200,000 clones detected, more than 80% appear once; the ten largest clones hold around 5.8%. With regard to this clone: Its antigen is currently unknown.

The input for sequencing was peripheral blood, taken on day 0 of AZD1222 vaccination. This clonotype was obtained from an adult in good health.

This CDR3 is CAISPGTGRGNEQFF. The DNA of the CDR3 is TGTGCCATCAGTCCCGGGACAGGAAGGGGTAATGAGCAGTTCTTC. The chain carries TRBV10-3 and TRBJ2-1, with 8 nucleotides matching TRBD1. Germline CDR1 and CDR2: ENHRY and SYGVKD. This CDR3 has 15 residues. Germline trimming cut 5 bases from V and 7 bases from J; bases unmatched to any gene: 10.